Below are 20 T cell receptor beta chains sequenced from a single sample in a study of OX40 agonist ivuxolimab in advanced cancers. The assay was immunoSEQ multiplex PCR, and TCRdb's table has in-frame clones only and misses some. The sample has 45,000 to 60,000 clones, approximately 95% seen once. Here the sequenced sample was CD4+ or CD8+ T cells sorted from blood, taken in a trial of the OX40 agonist ivuxolimab. The receptors originated from an adult with an advanced solid tumor such as melanoma, head and neck, liver or kidney cancer.

The chain has TRBV9 and TRBJ1-3; D not resolved. V lost 4 bases and J lost 0, with 8 bases in between. There are 14 residues in the CDR3. CDR1 is SGDLS, CDR2 YYNGEE, per germline. The CDR3 region is CASSPRLSGNTIYF. CDR3 bases: TGTGCCAGCAGCCCCCGACTCTCTGGAAACACCATATATTTT.

On this clone itself: The junction departs from germline at one end; a sequencing error may be responsible. The J gene is TRBJ2-2, the V gene TRBV5-1, with D uncertain. The CDR3 has 13 amino acids. Germline V gene sequence: CDR1 SGHRS, CDR2 YFSETQ. The CDR3 DNA reads TGTGCCAGCAGCTTGGCCGGGCACGGGGAGCTGTTTTTT. Translation gives CASSLAGHGELFF.

The chain recombines TRBV5-1 with TRBJ2-1, with 7 bases aligning to TRBD2. Germline assignment: CDR1 SGHRS and CDR2 YFSETQ. The CDR3 is 15 amino acids. V lost 2 bases, J lost 4 bases, and 6 bases stayed unmatched. CDR3 protein: CASSLALAEYNEQFF. CDR3 bases: TGCGCCAGCAGCTTAGCCCTAGCGGAGTACAATGAGCAGTTCTTC.

The sample holds one count of this clone. V and J are TRBV4-3 and TRBJ2-1; 8 bases fit TRBD1. From germline, CDR1 is LGHNA and CDR2 YSLEER. V lost 1 base to trimming and J lost 4 bases; unmatched junction nucleotides: 9. The CDR3 is made up of 17 amino acids. The CDR3 reads CASSQVGRTGPYNEQFF. The CDR3 DNA is TGCGCCAGCAGCCAAGTAGGTAGGACAGGGCCTTACAATGAGCAGTTCTTC.

CDR3 sequence reads: CASSRWREVNEQFF. In DNA, the CDR3 is TGTGCCAGTAGTAGGTGGCGGGAGGTCAATGAGCAGTTCTTC. The chain recombines TRBV19 with TRBJ2-1, with 8 bases matching TRBD2. Germline CDR1 is LNHDA and CDR2 is SQIVND (reference sequence). The CDR3 sequence is 14 residues long. V dropped 4 bases and J dropped 6; count of bases not matched to a gene: 5.

The chain combines TRBV27 with TRBJ2-7; D remains ambiguous. The germline V gene encodes CDR1 MNHEY and CDR2 SMNVEV (reference sequence). The CDR3 has 13 residues. With 3 bases removed from V and 4 bases from J, the gap between germline ends came to 10 bases. CDR3 nucleotide sequence: TGTGCCAGCAGTTTGGCCAGGTGGTACGAGCAGTACTTC. The encoded protein is CASSLARWYEQYF.

The CDR3: CASSQVSDSTYEQYF. The CDR3 DNA is TGCGCCAGCAGCCAAGTATCGGACAGTACCTACGAGCAGTACTTC. The rearrangement uses TRBV4-1 and TRBJ2-7; tentatively, D is TRBD1 (6 bases). Germline CDR1 is MGHRA and CDR2 is YSYEKL. Trimming pared 1 base from V and 2 bases from J, leaving 12 bases between. This CDR3 has 15 residues.

This chain connects TRBV2 to TRBJ2-6, with 8 bases identical to TRBD2. J lost 4 bases, V lost 6 bases, and 8 bases had no gene match. CDR3 length equals 16 residues. Germline V gene data show CDR1 as SNHLY and CDR2 as FYNNEI. The CDR3 spells CASRPSSGGGANVLTF. The CDR3 DNA follows: TGTGCCAGCAGGCCCTCAAGCGGGGGAGGGGCCAACGTCCTGACTTTC.

The chain is built from TRBV7-2 and TRBJ2-5; 12 bases map to TRBD2. Germline V lookup: CDR1 SGHTA, CDR2 FQGNSA. The CDR3 loop spans 16 amino acids. With V trimmed by 1 base and J by 7 bases, 7 bases remained unmatched. The CDR3 reads CASSLGLAGGKGTQYF. The CDR3 nucleotides are TGTGCCAGCAGCTTAGGGCTAGCGGGAGGGAAGGGGACCCAGTACTTC.

V gene TRBV7-6 combines with J gene TRBJ1-5, with 10 bases lining up with TRBD1. Looked up from germline, CDR1 is SGHVS and CDR2 is FNYEAQ. The CDR3 covers 16 residues. Losses at the gene ends were 6 bases for V and 6 bases for J; bases not matched to a gene: 11. CDR3 residues: CASSLYSGTGVQPQHF. CDR3 nucleotides: TGTGCCAGCAGTTTGTATTCCGGGACAGGGGTTCAGCCCCAGCATTTT.

The chain has TRBV7-6 and TRBJ2-7; either TRBD1 or TRBD2 may supply D (5 bases each). Germline V gene sequence: CDR1 SGHVS, CDR2 FNYEAQ. The CDR3 contains 15 residues. The germline V and J ends were trimmed by 1 base and 5 bases, with 15 bases remaining between them. In DNA form, the CDR3 reads TGTGCCAGCAGCTTAGGGGGGACGTTGGGCAACGAGCAGTACTTC. Amino acid sequence: CASSLGGTLGNEQYF.

J is TRBJ2-5 and V is TRBV25-1; 10 bases agree with TRBD1. The CDR3 is 14 amino acids. CDR1 is MGHDK, CDR2 SYGVNS, per germline. V gave up 3 bases and J gave up 4 bases; unmatched junction bases: 2. Here the CDR3 DNA reads TGTGCCAGCAGTGAGACAGGGGGCCCAGAGACCCAGTACTTC. It encodes CASSETGGPETQYF.

The J gene is TRBJ1-2, the V gene TRBV2; D is perhaps TRBD1 (5 bases). Per germline, CDR1 SNHLY and CDR2 FYNNEI. The CDR3 is 15 amino acids. The ends were cut back, 7 bases at V and 3 bases at J, with 18 bases in the middle. In DNA, the CDR3 is TGTGCCAGCAATGGGGACTTCTCGAGGGACTATGGCTACACCTTC. This translates into CASNGDFSRDYGYTF. The full variable domain, its missing parts supplied by reference TRBV2 and TRBJ1-2, is EPEVTQTPSHQVTQMGQEVILRCVPISNHLYFYWYRQILGQKVEFLVSFYNNEISEKSEIFDDQFSVERPDGSNFTLKIRSTKLEDSAMYFCASNGDFSRDYGYTFGSGTRLTVV.

This chain joins TRBV5-8 and TRBJ2-7; a possible D gene is TRBD2 (5 bases). Germline V CDR1 and CDR2: SGHTS, YDEGEE. V lost 2 bases to trimming and J lost 3 bases, with 24 bases between them. This CDR3 is built from 18 residues. The CDR3 protein is CASSFIDVLGSPIYEQYF. CDR3 coding DNA: TGTGCCAGCAGCTTCATAGATGTGCTAGGGAGCCCAATCTACGAGCAGTACTTC.

This chain uses TRBV28 with TRBJ1-4; D is ambiguous. V dropped 4 bases and J dropped 11 bases, with 20 bases sitting between them. The CDR3 has 15 amino acids. The germline V gene has CDR1 MDHEN and CDR2 SYDVKM. CDR3 sequence (DNA): TGTGCCAGCAGTTCAAATTGGGAGTTTAATGGGAAACTGTTTTTT. Residues: CASSSNWEFNGKLFF.

The CDR3 nucleotides read TGTGCCAGCAGTGAACAGGGGCGGGAGGGCCGGTCCTACGAGCAGTACTTC. Amino acids: CASSEQGREGRSYEQYF. This chain joins TRBV2 and TRBJ2-7, with 9 bases matching TRBD2. After removal of 2 bases from V and 1 base from J, the junction contained 9 bases not matched to a gene. The CDR3 totals 17 residues. Germline V gene data show CDR1 as SNHLY and CDR2 as FYNNEI. The full variable domain, completed using reference TRBV2 and TRBJ2-7, is EPEVTQTPSHQVTQMGQEVILRCVPISNHLYFYWYRQILGQKVEFLVSFYNNEISEKSEIFDDQFSVERPDGSNFTLKIRSTKLEDSAMYFCASSEQGREGRSYEQYFGPGTRLTVT.

The chain has TRBV9 and TRBJ1-2; possibly TRBD1 for D (6 bases). In germline, CDR1 is SGDLS, CDR2 YYNGEE. Trimming took 5 bases from V and 5 from J, leaving 19 bases between them. The CDR3 has 15 residues. The DNA for the CDR3 is TGTGCCAGCAGTCCTACCCACGGGGGGCTTTATGGCTACACCTTC. The encoded protein is CASSPTHGGLYGYTF.

The CDR3 here is CASALLAVPPLAKNIQYF. Written as DNA, the CDR3 is TGTGCCAGCGCCCTACTAGCGGTCCCGCCCCTGGCCAAAAACATTCAGTACTTC. The rearrangement joins TRBV18 to TRBJ2-4; 8 bases map to TRBD2. J gave up 1 base and V 8 bases, and 16 bases lay outside the gene matches. Looked up from germline, CDR1 is KGHSH and CDR2 is LQKENI. The CDR3 runs to 18 residues.

J is TRBJ2-2 and V is TRBV28; 11 bases line up with TRBD1. From germline, CDR1 is MDHEN and CDR2 SYDVKM. Trimming took 6 bases from V and 6 from J; bases not matched to a gene: 9. The CDR3 is made up of 16 amino acids. The CDR3 DNA follows: TGTGCCAGCAGCCTTTTAGGGACAGGGGGACCCGGGGAGCTGTTTTTT. Its translation: CASSLLGTGGPGELFF. The complete variable domain, with remaining parts taken from reference TRBV28 and TRBJ2-2, reads DVKVTQSSRYLVKRTGEKVFLECVQDMDHENMFWYRQDPGLGLRLIYFSYDVKMKEKGDIPEGYSVSREKKERFSLILESASTNQTSMYLCASSLLGTGGPGELFFGEGSRLTVL.

This clone was counted a few times. The chain recombines TRBV7-1 with TRBJ1-2; D gene uncertain. TRBV7-1 is classed as an ORF, of uncertain function. V dropped 4 bases and J dropped 0 bases, with 9 bases sitting between them. The CDR3 length is 14 residues. In nucleotides, the CDR3 is TGTGCCAGCAGCTTCCAAGAAGCTAACTATGGCTACACCTTC. This translates into CASSFQEANYGYTF.